This record looks at one T cell receptor (beta chain) sequence and its context. From germline, CDR1 is SGHKS and CDR2 YYEKEE (reference sequence). The CDR3 consists of 13 residues. V was shortened by 3 bases and J by 4 bases, with 10 bases between the two germline ends. The source of the sample is a study of blood T cell repertoires in COVID-19. In the study overall: From the United States, Italy and Spain came samples of acute and convalescent COVID-19.

Libraries were prepared by immunoSEQ multiplex PCR; TCRdb keeps only in-frame clonotypes and omits some of them. Here the sample spans over 200,000 clones, approximately 82% being singletons. This clonotype was obtained from a man older than 75 with acute or convalescent COVID-19. J is TRBJ1-1 and V is TRBV5-5; D uncertain. The material sequenced was peripheral blood. The CDR3 sequence is CASSSRAGTEAFF. The CDR3 bases are TGTGCCAGCAGCTCTAGGGCGGGCACTGAAGCTTTCTTT.